This TCR beta chain was documented in a study of OX40 agonist ivuxolimab in advanced cancers. Trimming stripped 8 bases from V and 12 bases from J, with 8 bases between. The CDR3 loop spans 9 amino acids. Germline values: CDR1 SNHLY, CDR2 FYNNEI. Sequencing was performed with immunoSEQ multiplex PCR; in TCRdb, only in-frame clones are kept and a portion is missing. The table has about 80,000 clones, about 88% seen once. The clonotype comes from an adult with an advanced solid tumor such as melanoma, head and neck, liver or kidney cancer. This chain joins TRBV2 and TRBJ2-1; D call uncertain. The source material was CD4+ or CD8+ T cells sorted from blood, sampled in a trial of the OX40 agonist ivuxolimab. This CDR3 reads CASLEWQFF. The CDR3 DNA reads TGTGCCAGCCTCGAGTGGCAGTTCTTC.